This TCR beta chain originates from a study of T-cell reconstitution after alpha-beta-depleted transplantation in children. Study-wide points: By about two months after transplant, alpha-beta T cells reportedly arose from several hundred graft clones that had expanded.

TCRbeta library construction was performed incorporating unique molecular identifiers. TCRdb independently ran MiXCR on the PCR reads; one entry per CDR3 protein. The table shows some 290,000 distinct CDR3 sequences, with over 20% occurring only once. The table lists this clonotype with a few counts. Its target is unknown. The CDR3 sequence is 16 residues long. V gave up 0 bases and J gave up 0 bases, with 14 bases separating them. Germline V gives CDR1 DFQATT, CDR2 SNEGSKA (reference sequence). This chain joins TRBV20-1 and TRBJ2-5, with D perhaps TRBD2 (5 bases). The TCR was taken from a male patient aged 10 to 17 who had a stem cell transplant for acute lymphoblastic leukemia, so the T cells may come from the graft donor. The input for sequencing was PBMCs, mostly from graft donor cells, taken 180 days after TCRalphabeta/CD19-depleted stem cell transplant. CDR3 DNA sequence: TGCAGTGCTAGAGATTGGAGGATTCCGTACCAAGAGACCCAGTACTTC. It encodes CSARDWRIPYQETQYF.